Sequencing of this T cell receptor beta chain was carried out in a study of blood T cell repertoires in COVID-19. Whole-study context: COVID-19 samples collected from the United States, Italy and Spain covered acute and convalescent phases. The analysed material was cDNA or gDNA that came from T cells, B-cell-depleted T cells, or PBMCs.

Original handling: Cell counts per sample came from amplifying reference gene primers. Only in-frame clones appear in the TCRdb table, and some are missing; sequencing was by immunoSEQ multiplex PCR. The V and J calls and clone size were taken over from that table, and D and trimming were inferred from the DNA. The sample has tens of thousands of clones; approximately 86% are singletons. Germline V gene sequence: CDR1 MNHEY, CDR2 SVGAGI. This CDR3 comprises 14 residues. V was pared by 6 bases and J by 6 bases, with 7 bases of the junction left unmatched. Sequences were obtained from peripheral blood. The TCR comes from a human donor in a cohort sampled during active COVID-19. The V call is TRBV6-5, the J call TRBJ2-7, with 11 nucleotides matching TRBD2. The CDR3 is CASRQRLAGPEQYF. As DNA, the CDR3 is TGTGCCAGCAGGCAGAGACTAGCGGGACCCGAGCAGTACTTC.